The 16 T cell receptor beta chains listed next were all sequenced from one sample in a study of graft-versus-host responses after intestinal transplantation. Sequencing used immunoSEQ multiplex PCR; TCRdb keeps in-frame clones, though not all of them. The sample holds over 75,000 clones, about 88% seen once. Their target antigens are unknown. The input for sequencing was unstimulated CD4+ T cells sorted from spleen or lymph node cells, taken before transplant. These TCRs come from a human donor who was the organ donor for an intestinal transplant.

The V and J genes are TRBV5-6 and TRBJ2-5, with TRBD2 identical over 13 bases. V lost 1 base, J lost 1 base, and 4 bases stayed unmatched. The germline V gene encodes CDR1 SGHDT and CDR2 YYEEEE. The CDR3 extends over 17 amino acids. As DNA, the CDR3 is TGTGCCAGCAGCTTGAGAAGGACTAGCGGGGGCCAAGAGACCCAGTACTTC. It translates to CASSLRRTSGGQETQYF.

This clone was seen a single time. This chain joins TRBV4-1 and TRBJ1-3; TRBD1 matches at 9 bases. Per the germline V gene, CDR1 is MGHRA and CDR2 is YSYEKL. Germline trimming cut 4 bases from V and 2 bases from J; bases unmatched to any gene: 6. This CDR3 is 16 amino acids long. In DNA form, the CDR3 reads TGCGCCAGCAGCCCTCGGGACAGGGAGACTGGAAACACCATATATTTT. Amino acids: CASSPRDRETGNTIYF.

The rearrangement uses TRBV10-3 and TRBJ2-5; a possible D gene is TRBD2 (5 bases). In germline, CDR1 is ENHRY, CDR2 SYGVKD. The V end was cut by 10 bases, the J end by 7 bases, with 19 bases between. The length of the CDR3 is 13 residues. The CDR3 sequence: CATRRGPPRTQYF. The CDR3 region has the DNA TGTGCCACACGCCGCGGGCCCCCGAGGACCCAGTACTTC.

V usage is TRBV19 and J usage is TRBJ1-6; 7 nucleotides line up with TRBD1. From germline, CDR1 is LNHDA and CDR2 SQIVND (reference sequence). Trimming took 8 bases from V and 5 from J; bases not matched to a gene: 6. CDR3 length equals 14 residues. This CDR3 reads CASSATGNNSPLHF. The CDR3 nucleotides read TGTGCCAGTTCTGCGACAGGGAATAATTCACCCCTCCACTTT.

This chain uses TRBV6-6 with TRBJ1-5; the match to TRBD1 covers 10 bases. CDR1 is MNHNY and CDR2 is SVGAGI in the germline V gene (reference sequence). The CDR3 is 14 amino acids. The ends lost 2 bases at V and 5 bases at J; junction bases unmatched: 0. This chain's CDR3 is CASSYGTGDQPQHF. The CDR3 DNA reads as TGTGCCAGCAGTTACGGGACAGGGGATCAGCCCCAGCATTTT.

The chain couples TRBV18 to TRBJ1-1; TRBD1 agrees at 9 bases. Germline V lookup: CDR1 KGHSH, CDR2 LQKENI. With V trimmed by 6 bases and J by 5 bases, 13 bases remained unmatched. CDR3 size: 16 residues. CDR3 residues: CASSPGTGGKETEAFF. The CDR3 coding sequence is TGTGCCAGCTCCCCCGGAACAGGGGGCAAGGAGACTGAAGCTTTCTTT. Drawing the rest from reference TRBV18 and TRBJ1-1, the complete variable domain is NAGVMQNPRHLVRRRGQEARLRCSPMKGHSHVYWYRQLPEEGLKFMVYLQKENIIDESGMPKERFSAEFPKEGPSILRIQQVVRGDSAAYFCASSPGTGGKETEAFFGQGTRLTVV.

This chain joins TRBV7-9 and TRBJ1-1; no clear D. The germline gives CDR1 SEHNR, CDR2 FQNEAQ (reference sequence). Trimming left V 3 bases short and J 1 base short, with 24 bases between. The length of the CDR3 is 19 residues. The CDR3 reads CASSFHSPYRYRRNTEAFF. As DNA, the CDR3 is TGTGCCAGCAGCTTTCACAGCCCCTACCGGTACCGAAGGAACACTGAAGCTTTCTTT. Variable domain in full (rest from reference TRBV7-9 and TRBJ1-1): DTGVSQNPRHKITKRGQNVTFRCDPISEHNRLYWYRQTLGQGPEFLTYFQNEAQLEKSRLLSDRFSAERPKGSFSTLEIQRTEQGDSAMYLCASSFHSPYRYRRNTEAFFGQGTRLTVV.

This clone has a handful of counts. The CDR3 DNA reads as TGTGCCAGCAGTGCTTGGACAGGGGTGGGCACTGAAGCTTTCTTT. Translating gives CASSAWTGVGTEAFF. The chain recombines TRBV6-1 with TRBJ1-1; 9 nucleotides match TRBD1. Germline values: CDR1 MNHNS, CDR2 SASEGT. This CDR3 is 15 amino acids long. Germline trimming cut 4 bases from V and 4 bases from J; bases unmatched to any gene: 7.

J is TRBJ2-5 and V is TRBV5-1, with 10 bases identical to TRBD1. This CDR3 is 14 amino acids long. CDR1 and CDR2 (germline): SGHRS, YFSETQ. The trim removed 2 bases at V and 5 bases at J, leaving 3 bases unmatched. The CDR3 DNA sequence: TGCGCCAGCAGCTTTGGACAGGGGGGGGAGACCCAGTACTTC. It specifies CASSFGQGGETQYF.

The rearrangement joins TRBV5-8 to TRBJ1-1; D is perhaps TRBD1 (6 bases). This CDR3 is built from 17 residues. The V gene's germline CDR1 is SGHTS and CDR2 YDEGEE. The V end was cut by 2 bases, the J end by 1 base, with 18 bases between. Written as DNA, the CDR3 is TGTGCCAGCAGCTTTAAGGGGGAAGGGTATACGAACACTGAAGCTTTCTTT. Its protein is CASSFKGEGYTNTEAFF.

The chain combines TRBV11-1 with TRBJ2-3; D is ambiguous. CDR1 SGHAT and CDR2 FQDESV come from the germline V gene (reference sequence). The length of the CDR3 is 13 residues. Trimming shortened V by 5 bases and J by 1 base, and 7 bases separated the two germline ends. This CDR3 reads CASSAPGTDTQYF. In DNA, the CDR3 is TGTGCCAGCAGCGCCCCAGGCACAGATACGCAGTATTTT.

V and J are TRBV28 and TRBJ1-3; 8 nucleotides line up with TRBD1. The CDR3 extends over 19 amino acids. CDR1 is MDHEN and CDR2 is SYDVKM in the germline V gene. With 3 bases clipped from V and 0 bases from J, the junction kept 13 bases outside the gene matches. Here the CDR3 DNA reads TGTGCCAGCAGTTTCCGACAGGGGTTTGGGGGAATCTCTGGAAACACCATATATTTT. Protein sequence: CASSFRQGFGGISGNTIYF.

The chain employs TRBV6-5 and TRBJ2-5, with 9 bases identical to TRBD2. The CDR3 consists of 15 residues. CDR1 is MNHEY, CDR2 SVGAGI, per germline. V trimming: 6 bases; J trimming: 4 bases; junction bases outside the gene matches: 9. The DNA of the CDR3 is TGTGCCAGCAGCCGACCGACACTAGCGGGAGAGACCCAGTACTTC. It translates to CASSRPTLAGETQYF.

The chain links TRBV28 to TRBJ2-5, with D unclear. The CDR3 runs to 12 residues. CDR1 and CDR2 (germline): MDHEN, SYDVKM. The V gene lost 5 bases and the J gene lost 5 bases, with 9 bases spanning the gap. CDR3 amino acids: CASSQIVETQYF. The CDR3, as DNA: TGTGCCAGCAGTCAAATTGTGGAGACCCAGTACTTC.

The CDR3 loop reads CSAQNTGELFF. CDR3 sequence (DNA): TGCAGTGCTCAAAACACCGGGGAGCTGTTTTTT. This rearrangement joins TRBV20-1 to TRBJ2-2; no firm D call. V was trimmed by 5 bases and J by 2 bases, leaving 3 bases between them. Germline values: CDR1 DFQATT, CDR2 SNEGSKA (reference sequence). The CDR3 is 11 amino acids.

The DNA of the CDR3 is TGTGCCAGCAGCTTAGCGCTAATGGGAGGGTTAAGAGTTGGCACTGAAGCTTTCTTT. Protein: CASSLALMGGLRVGTEAFF. The chain combines TRBV11-1 with TRBJ1-1; unclear D gene. The germline V and J ends were trimmed by 0 bases and 4 bases, with 24 bases remaining between them. CDR3 length equals 19 residues. Germline CDR1 is SGHAT and CDR2 is FQDESV (reference sequence).